Each of the 32 T cell receptor beta chains below was sequenced from the same sample in a study of blood T cell repertoires in COVID-19. Clones were sequenced by immunoSEQ multiplex PCR, and TCRdb holds only the in-frame ones, with some missing. The table shows a few hundred thousand clones, with 86% occurring only once. The material sequenced was peripheral blood. Receptor source: a woman aged 45 to 65 with acute or convalescent COVID-19.

The J gene is TRBJ2-3, the V gene TRBV9, with unresolved D. The CDR3 totals 16 residues. V shed 0 bases and J shed 2 bases, with 13 bases lying between them. Germline V gene sequence: CDR1 SGDLS, CDR2 YYNGEE. The CDR3 DNA reads as TGTGCCAGCAGCGTAGGGTGGAGAGCGACCACAGATACGCAGTATTTT. It specifies CASSVGWRATTDTQYF.

J is TRBJ2-3 and V is TRBV10-1, with TRBD2 matching 7 bases. CDR1 is WNHNN and CDR2 is SYGVQD in the germline V gene (reference sequence). The V gene end was trimmed by 5 bases and the J gene end by 2 bases; junction bases not matched to a gene: 13. CDR3 length: 17 amino acids. The CDR3 loop is CASSMGARAGATDTQYF. Here the CDR3 DNA reads TGCGCCAGCAGTATGGGAGCTAGGGCGGGAGCCACAGATACGCAGTATTTT.

V is TRBV7-6 and J is TRBJ2-3; tentative D call: TRBD2 (5 bases). Germline V gene lookup returns CDR1 SGHVS and CDR2 FNYEAQ. The CDR3 contains 13 residues. Trimming took 5 bases from V and 4 from J, leaving 10 bases between them. The CDR3 spells CASSELGADTQYF. CDR3 nucleotide sequence: TGTGCCAGCAGCGAACTAGGAGCAGATACGCAGTATTTT. The entire variable domain, with the rest obtained from reference TRBV7-6 and TRBJ2-3, is as follows: GAGVSQSPRYKVTKRGQDVALRCDPISGHVSLYWYRQALGQGPEFLTYFNYEAQQDKSGLPNDRFSAERPEGSISTLTIQRTEQRDSAMYRCASSELGADTQYFGPGTRLTVL.

The chain employs TRBV30 and TRBJ2-7; D possibly corresponds to TRBD1 (7 bases). Germline CDR1 GTSNPN, CDR2 SVGIG (reference sequence). The length of the CDR3 is 13 residues. The V gene lost 0 bases and the J gene lost 4 bases, with 10 bases spanning the gap. CDR3 loop: CAWSVAGGYEQYF. CDR3 in DNA: TGTGCCTGGAGTGTAGCAGGGGGGTACGAGCAGTACTTC.

The chain is built from TRBV5-1 and TRBJ2-2; 9 bases map to TRBD2. Germline loops: CDR1 SGHRS, CDR2 YFSETQ. CDR3 length: 17 amino acids. V dropped 0 bases and J dropped 6; count of bases not matched to a gene: 9. The CDR3 loop reads CASSLAVLAGVPGELFF. The CDR3 nucleotides read TGCGCCAGCAGCTTGGCCGTGTTAGCGGGAGTTCCCGGGGAGCTGTTTTTT.

The chain has TRBV6-4 and TRBJ2-1; TRBD2 matches at 7 bases. After removal of 0 bases from V and 6 bases from J, the junction contained 8 bases not matched to a gene. Germline CDR1 is MRHNA and CDR2 is SNTAGT. This CDR3 contains 16 residues. The CDR3 loop reads CASSDSGREGGNEQFF. The CDR3 DNA reads as TGTGCCAGCAGTGACTCCGGCAGGGAGGGAGGCAATGAGCAGTTCTTC.

This sequence joins TRBV9 and TRBJ1-3; 7 bases align to TRBD1. The CDR3 covers 14 residues. The trim removed 3 bases at V and 4 bases at J, leaving 4 bases unmatched. Looked up from germline, CDR1 is SGDLS and CDR2 is YYNGEE. The chain's CDR3 is CASSAQGGGNTIYF. CDR3 DNA sequence: TGTGCCAGCAGCGCGCAGGGGGGCGGAAACACCATATATTTT.

This chain joins TRBV25-1 and TRBJ1-2; 7 nucleotides align to TRBD1. The CDR3 is 14 residues long. The germline V gene has CDR1 MGHDK and CDR2 SYGVNS. Germline trimming cut 8 bases from V and 1 base from J; bases unmatched to any gene: 7. The CDR3 DNA reads TGTGCCAGCGCCGACAGGGAGAATAACTATGGCTACACCTTC. It yields the protein CASADRENNYGYTF.

As for this clone: Other DNA sequences in this specimen translate into the identical CDR3. V gene TRBV5-1 combines with J gene TRBJ1-2; TRBD1 is a possible D gene (5 bases). Trimming removed 0 bases at V and 5 bases at J, with 8 bases between. The CDR3 extends over 13 amino acids. In germline, CDR1 is SGHRS, CDR2 YFSETQ. CDR3 DNA sequence: TGCGCCAGCAGCTTGGGACAGAGTTATGGCTACACCTTC. Its protein is CASSLGQSYGYTF.

The genes are TRBV6-5 and TRBJ1-3; no definite D call. The CDR3 has 14 residues. Per germline, CDR1 MNHEY and CDR2 SVGAGI. V was trimmed by 5 bases and J by 0 bases, leaving 8 bases between them. CDR3 sequence reads: CASSRHASGNTIYF. The CDR3 DNA sequence: TGTGCCAGCAGTCGACATGCCTCTGGAAACACCATATATTTT.

This chain joins TRBV7-2 and TRBJ2-3; D might be TRBD2 (5 bases). CDR3 length: 14 amino acids. The germline V and J ends were trimmed by 1 base and 2 bases, with 7 bases remaining between them. Per germline, CDR1 SGHTA and CDR2 FQGNSA. The CDR3 loop is CASSLGGFTDTQYF. Here the CDR3 DNA reads TGTGCCAGCAGCTTAGGAGGGTTCACAGATACGCAGTATTTT. Complete variable domain (other parts from reference TRBV7-2 and TRBJ2-3): GAGVSQSPSNKVTEKGKDVELRCDPISGHTALYWYRQSLGQGLEFLIYFQGNSAPDKSGLPSDRFSAERTGGSVSTLTIQRTQQEDSAVYLCASSLGGFTDTQYFGPGTRLTVL.

The J gene is TRBJ1-4, the V gene TRBV6-5; D possibly corresponds to TRBD1 (6 bases). The CDR3 is 15 residues long. From germline, CDR1 is MNHEY and CDR2 SVGAGI. Deletions cut 2 bases from V and 8 bases from J, with 15 bases between. CDR3 in amino acids: CASSYGAGEKEKLFF. The CDR3 coding sequence is TGTGCCAGCAGTTACGGGGCAGGGGAAAAAGAAAAACTGTTTTTT.

V gene TRBV9 combines with J gene TRBJ2-1; TRBD2 agrees at 7 bases. Per germline, CDR1 SGDLS and CDR2 YYNGEE. The CDR3 extends over 15 amino acids. With 4 bases clipped from V and 2 bases from J, the junction kept 6 bases outside the gene matches. This CDR3 is CASSPERGAYNEQFF. CDR3 DNA: TGTGCCAGCAGCCCCGAGCGGGGTGCCTACAATGAGCAGTTCTTC.

The genes are TRBV5-1 and TRBJ1-4; D unresolved. The germline gives CDR1 SGHRS, CDR2 YFSETQ. This CDR3 spans 13 amino acids. The V end was cut by 4 bases, the J end by 8 bases, with 12 bases between. For the CDR3, the DNA is TGCGCCAGCAGCGCAGCAGGAAACGAAAAACTGTTTTTT. Its translation is CASSAAGNEKLFF.

V and J are TRBV5-1 and TRBJ2-7, with 9 positions matching TRBD1. V was pared by 4 bases and J by 4 bases, with 9 bases of the junction left unmatched. Germline V gene lookup returns CDR1 SGHRS and CDR2 YFSETQ. The CDR3 sequence is 15 residues long. CDR3 residues: CASSLGTGWEYEQYF. For the CDR3, the DNA is TGCGCCAGCAGCCTAGGGACAGGGTGGGAGTACGAGCAGTACTTC.

The chain is built from TRBV4-3 and TRBJ2-1; TRBD1 matches 7 bases. This CDR3 contains 20 residues. Germline CDR1 LGHNA, CDR2 YSLEER. V lost 2 bases and J lost 7; bases outside the gene matches: 23. CDR3: CASSQIALTFGNRGANEQFF. DNA for the CDR3: TGCGCCAGCAGCCAAATCGCCCTAACCTTCGGGAACAGGGGAGCGAATGAGCAGTTCTTC.

The V call is TRBV5-1, the J call TRBJ2-7; weak D call: TRBD2 (6 bases). CDR3 size: 16 residues. Trimming removed 0 bases at V and 0 bases at J, with 13 bases between. CDR1 SGHRS and CDR2 YFSETQ come from the germline V gene. DNA of the CDR3: TGCGCCAGCAGCTTGGTAGTCGGGAGACCCTCCTACGAGCAGTACTTC. Translated: CASSLVVGRPSYEQYF.

CDR3 protein: CASSTTGLHNEQFF. The CDR3, as DNA: TGTGCCAGCAGCACCACGGGACTCCACAATGAGCAGTTCTTC. The rearrangement joins TRBV7-2 to TRBJ2-1; the D gene is possibly TRBD2 (6 bases). There are 14 residues in the CDR3. V was shortened by 5 bases and J by 5 bases, with 13 bases between the two germline ends. Germline CDR1 and CDR2: SGHTA and FQGNSA.

The V call is TRBV5-4, the J call TRBJ2-2, with 8 bases fitting TRBD1. The CDR3 is made up of 13 amino acids. V was pared by 2 bases and J by 7 bases, with 1 base of the junction left unmatched. The germline gives CDR1 SGHNT, CDR2 YYREEE (reference sequence). CDR3 sequence: CASSLQGDGELFF. The CDR3 DNA sequence: TGTGCCAGCAGCTTACAGGGGGACGGGGAGCTGTTTTTT.

The rearrangement uses TRBV6-6 and TRBJ2-7; 7 nucleotides line up with TRBD1. This CDR3 contains 14 residues. Per the germline V gene, CDR1 is MNHNY and CDR2 is SVGAGI (reference sequence). Trimming cost V 7 bases and J 2 bases; bases outside gene matches: 8. The CDR3 DNA reads as TGTGCCAGCATCCGGACAGGAGAGGCCTACGAGCAGTACTTC. Its translation is CASIRTGEAYEQYF.

This clone was found a few times. The V and J genes are TRBV5-1 and TRBJ2-1, with 10 bases that match TRBD2. With 0 bases clipped from V and 9 bases from J, the junction kept 6 bases outside the gene matches. CDR1 and CDR2 from the germline V gene are SGHRS and YFSETQ. The CDR3 has 15 residues. CDR3 nucleotide sequence: TGCGCCAGCAGCTTGGAGGCTAGCGGGAGAGGTGAGCAGTTCTTC. It yields the protein CASSLEASGRGEQFF.

V gene TRBV5-1 combines with J gene TRBJ2-7; perhaps TRBD1 as D (5 bases). Trimming stripped 1 base from V and 3 bases from J, with 14 bases between. The CDR3 is made up of 15 amino acids. Per germline, CDR1 SGHRS and CDR2 YFSETQ. The CDR3 region has the DNA TGCGCCAGCAGCTTGCAGGGATTCGTGGGCTACGAGCAGTACTTC. The encoded protein is CASSLQGFVGYEQYF. Complete variable domain (other parts from reference TRBV5-1 and TRBJ2-7): KAGVTQTPRYLIKTRGQQVTLSCSPISGHRSVSWYQQTPGQGLQFLFEYFSETQRNKGNFPGRFSGRQFSNSRSEMNVSTLELGDSALYLCASSLQGFVGYEQYFGPGTRLTVT.

As to this clone: A far larger clone differs by one base, so this is likely a read error. This rearrangement joins TRBV28 to TRBJ1-2; TRBD1 aligns across 7 bases. V gave up 6 bases and J gave up 4 bases; unmatched junction bases: 5. There are 13 residues in the CDR3. Germline V CDR1 and CDR2: MDHEN, SYDVKM. CDR3 DNA sequence: TGTGCCAGCAGCTCCGGACAGGTCTATGGCTACACCTTC. It codes for CASSSGQVYGYTF.

Only a few counts were recorded for this clone. The rearrangement links TRBV28 to TRBJ2-2, with 8 bases lining up with TRBD1. J was trimmed by 1 base and V by 6 bases; bases with no gene match: 10. Germline CDR1 is MDHEN and CDR2 is SYDVKM. CDR3 length: 17 residues. In DNA form, the CDR3 reads TGTGCCAGCAGCCCGGATCGGACAGGGCGGAACACCGGGGAGCTGTTTTTT. Translation: CASSPDRTGRNTGELFF.

This clone was counted only a few times. The gene calls are TRBV27 and TRBJ2-7; 8 bases agree with TRBD1. The CDR3 extends over 15 amino acids. V shed 6 bases, J shed 1 base, and the junction held 8 bases outside the gene matches. Germline-derived CDR1 and CDR2 are MNHEY and SMNVEV (reference sequence). This chain's CDR3 is CASRINTGGSYEQYF. The CDR3 DNA reads as TGTGCCAGCAGGATCAACACAGGGGGGTCCTACGAGCAGTACTTC.

The chain is built from TRBV15 and TRBJ2-2, with TRBD2 identical over 11 bases. Germline V CDR1 and CDR2: LNHNV, YYDKDF (reference sequence). This CDR3 is 21 amino acids long. Trimming at V came to 0 bases and at J to 4 bases, leaving 16 bases not matched to a gene. CDR3 coding DNA: TGTGCCACCAGCAGAGATCCCTCCCTGACTAGCGGGAAGGGTCTCACCGGGGAGCTGTTTTTT. Translating gives CATSRDPSLTSGKGLTGELFF.

The chain is built from TRBV19 and TRBJ2-1; no firm D call. V was trimmed by 4 bases and J by 2 bases, leaving 9 bases between them. Germline CDR1 reads LNHDA; CDR2 reads SQIVND (reference sequence). This CDR3 spans 14 amino acids. DNA of the CDR3: TGTGCCAGTAGTAGAGACCTAACCTACAATGAGCAGTTCTTC. It encodes CASSRDLTYNEQFF.

The V gene is TRBV6-2 or TRBV6-3, the J gene TRBJ1-6; 10 nucleotides match TRBD1. The CDR3 is 15 amino acids. V shed 6 bases, J shed 10 bases, and the junction held 9 bases outside the gene matches. Germline lookup yields CDR1 MNHEY and CDR2 SVGEGT. CDR3 sequence reads: CASSNPGQGKSPLHF. In DNA, the CDR3 is TGTGCCAGCAGCAACCCGGGACAGGGGAAGTCACCCCTCCACTTT.

The rearrangement joins TRBV24-1 to TRBJ1-5, with TRBD1 matching 10 bases. J gave up 7 bases and V 3 bases, and 5 bases lay outside the gene matches. This CDR3 is built from 15 residues. The V gene's germline CDR1 is KGHDR and CDR2 SFDVKD. CDR3 DNA sequence: TGTGCCACCAGTGATGGGGGACAGGGGTTCCAGCCCCAGCATTTT. This gives the protein CATSDGGQGFQPQHF.

This chain links TRBV5-4 with TRBJ2-7; D perhaps matches TRBD1 (6 bases). This CDR3 spans 17 amino acids. Trimming shortened V by 0 bases and J by 3 bases, and 19 bases separated the two germline ends. The germline V gene has CDR1 SGHNT and CDR2 YYREEE (reference sequence). The CDR3 DNA sequence: TGTGCCAGCAGCTTGGTTTTTGCGGCAGGGGAAGACTACGAGCAGTACTTC. Translated, it gives CASSLVFAAGEDYEQYF.

This sequence joins TRBV2 and TRBJ2-1; TRBD2 aligns across 11 bases. V lost 8 bases and J lost 4; bases outside the gene matches: 4. The CDR3 is 14 amino acids. The germline V gene encodes CDR1 SNHLY and CDR2 FYNNEI. The CDR3 is CASSGTSGYNEQFF. The CDR3 DNA sequence: TGTGCCAGCTCCGGGACTAGCGGTTACAATGAGCAGTTCTTC.

This clone was recorded only once. The V and J genes are TRBV5-1 and TRBJ1-5; 7 bases map to TRBD1. CDR3 length equals 15 residues. Germline V gene lookup returns CDR1 SGHRS and CDR2 YFSETQ. With V trimmed by 0 bases and J by 5 bases, 5 bases remained unmatched. CDR3: CASSLGNRGDQPQHF. For the CDR3, the DNA is TGCGCCAGCAGCTTGGGGAACAGGGGCGATCAGCCCCAGCATTTT.